This entry is about one TCR beta chain. CDR3 length equals 17 residues. V trimming: 3 bases; J trimming: 4 bases; junction bases outside the gene matches: 11. Germline-derived CDR1 and CDR2 are MNHEY and SMNVEV (reference sequence). This sample stems from a study of blood T cell repertoires in COVID-19. For the study at large: Sites in the United States, Italy and Spain provided acute and convalescent COVID-19 samples. Sources were T cells, B-cell-depleted T cells, or PBMCs; the material itself was cDNA or gDNA.

In the authors' methods: Amplification from reference gene primers served as the basis for estimated nucleated cell counts. Method: immunoSEQ multiplex PCR; TCRdb's copy keeps in-frame clones and lacks some. V and J calls plus clone size are reproduced from that table; the DNA served to infer D and trimming. The sample records approximately 200,000 clones, approximately 80% being singletons. The sequence was obtained from a human donor with acute or convalescent COVID-19. The donor label of this sample is uncertain. Material: peripheral blood. The chain recombines TRBV27 with TRBJ2-3; 9 bases align to TRBD2. The DNA for the CDR3 is TGTGCCAGCAGTTTCGGGGCGGGCGGGAGGGCCTCAGATACGCAGTATTTT. Its protein product is CASSFGAGGRASDTQYF.